The 21 T cell receptor beta chains listed next were all sequenced from one sample in a study of T cell responses to AZD1222 COVID-19 vaccine. Assay: immunoSEQ multiplex PCR; the TCRdb copy retains only in-frame clones and omits some. This sample has 150,000 to 200,000 clones, with about 87% found just once. Sequencing was performed on peripheral blood, taken on day 0 of AZD1222 vaccination. Source of these receptors: an adult in good health.

The J gene is TRBJ2-3, the V gene TRBV18, with D unclear. The CDR3 is made up of 14 amino acids. With 0 bases removed from V and 2 bases from J, the gap between germline ends came to 6 bases. Per germline, CDR1 KGHSH and CDR2 LQKENI. CDR3 coding DNA: TGTGCCAGCTCACCACCTCCTAACACAGATACGCAGTATTTT. This sequence encodes CASSPPPNTDTQYF.

The chain joins TRBV12-2 to TRBJ1-5; the table gives TRBD1 as D, unverified against the DNA. TRBV12-2 constitutes a pseudogene. CDR3 length: 15 amino acids. Here the CDR3 DNA reads TGTGCAAGTCGCTTAGCCGGGACAGCAAATCAGCCCCAGCATTTT. It yields the protein CASRLAGTANQPQHF.

The chain combines TRBV30 with TRBJ2-1; TRBD1 might be the D (6 bases). Looked up from germline, CDR1 is GTSNPN and CDR2 is SVGIG (reference sequence). V was pared by 2 bases and J by 4 bases, with 6 bases between. CDR3 length equals 12 residues. CDR3 DNA sequence: TGTGCCTGGAGTCAGGGGTACAATGAGCAGTTCTTC. Its translation is CAWSQGYNEQFF.

The V gene is TRBV7-2, the J gene TRBJ2-7; D may be TRBD2 (6 bases). This CDR3 is built from 15 residues. Per germline, CDR1 SGHTA and CDR2 FQGNSA. V was pared by 2 bases and J by 3 bases, with 14 bases between. The CDR3, as DNA: TGTGCCAGCAGCTTATCTTCGGCGGGACTCTACGAGCAGTACTTC. It encodes CASSLSSAGLYEQYF. Complete variable domain (other parts from reference TRBV7-2 and TRBJ2-7): GAGVSQSPSNKVTEKGKDVELRCDPISGHTALYWYRQSLGQGLEFLIYFQGNSAPDKSGLPSDRFSAERTGGSVSTLTIQRTQQEDSAVYLCASSLSSAGLYEQYFGPGTRLTVT.

This clone is a singleton in its sample. This chain uses TRBV5-1 with TRBJ2-7, with D uncertain. Looked up from germline, CDR1 is SGHRS and CDR2 is YFSETQ. Trimming took off 2 bases at V and 5 bases at J, with 5 bases between the two ends. CDR3 length equals 11 residues. CDR3 loop: CASSFRNEQYF. The CDR3 nucleotides read TGCGCCAGCAGCTTTCGCAACGAGCAGTACTTC.

The chain carries TRBV5-6 and TRBJ1-6; no firm D call. The ends were cut back, 0 bases at V and 7 bases at J, with 5 bases in the middle. This CDR3 has 13 residues. The germline V gene has CDR1 SGHDT and CDR2 YYEEEE. The CDR3 DNA is TGTGCCAGCAGCTTGGTTCCCAATTCACCCCTCCACTTT. Residues: CASSLVPNSPLHF.

The chain joins TRBV19 to TRBJ1-1; 7 bases match TRBD1. Unmatched junction bases numbered 9, after V lost 2 bases and J lost 0 bases. The CDR3 is made up of 17 amino acids. Per germline, CDR1 LNHDA and CDR2 SQIVND (reference sequence). The CDR3 sequence is CASSIFPRDSMNTEAFF. The CDR3 DNA sequence: TGTGCCAGTAGTATATTCCCTAGGGACAGCATGAACACTGAAGCTTTCTTT.

The chain uses TRBV7-9 and TRBJ1-1; D possibly corresponds to TRBD1 (6 bases). V lost 1 base and J 8 bases, leaving 11 bases between the germline ends. Germline CDR1 reads SEHNR; CDR2 reads FQNEAQ (reference sequence). There are 13 residues in the CDR3. DNA for the CDR3: TGTGCCAGCAGCTTAGGGGGAGACAGGGAAGCTTTCTTT. Residues: CASSLGGDREAFF. The full variable domain, completed using reference TRBV7-9 and TRBJ1-1, is DTGVSQNPRHKITKRGQNVTFRCDPISEHNRLYWYRQTLGQGPEFLTYFQNEAQLEKSRLLSDRFSAERPKGSFSTLEIQRTEQGDSAMYLCASSLGGDREAFFGQGTRLTVV.

The chain couples TRBV25-1 to TRBJ2-5; D possibly matches TRBD1 or TRBD2 (5 bases each). Germline values: CDR1 MGHDK, CDR2 SYGVNS. Trimming removed 3 bases at V and 2 bases at J, with 13 bases between. The CDR3 covers 15 residues. This CDR3 is CASSDGGHIQETQYF. Here the CDR3 DNA reads TGTGCCAGCAGTGATGGGGGTCACATACAAGAGACCCAGTACTTC.

The chain is built from TRBV19 and TRBJ2-5; TRBD1 might be the D (6 bases). CDR3 length: 16 amino acids. Germline lookup yields CDR1 LNHDA and CDR2 SQIVND (reference sequence). V dropped 3 bases and J dropped 5 bases, with 19 bases sitting between them. CDR3: CASSIRGTRTLETQYF. The DNA for the CDR3 is TGTGCCAGTAGTATCAGGGGCACTCGTACATTGGAGACCCAGTACTTC.

CDR3 amino acids: CASSLGGNSNQPQHF. DNA for the CDR3: TGTGCCAGCAGCCTAGGGGGTAATAGCAATCAGCCCCAGCATTTT. The chain recombines TRBV7-6 with TRBJ1-5; D may be TRBD1 (6 bases). The CDR3 is 15 amino acids. The V end lost 5 bases, the J end lost 0 bases, and 11 bases lay between the germline ends. The germline V gene has CDR1 SGHVS and CDR2 FNYEAQ.

This clone occurred once. The gene calls are TRBV20-1 and TRBJ1-6; maybe TRBD1 (5 bases). Trimming cost V 3 bases and J 1 base, with 7 bases left between them. CDR1 and CDR2 from the germline V gene are DFQATT and SNEGSKA (reference sequence). The CDR3 is made up of 14 amino acids. The DNA for the CDR3 is TGCAGTGCTAGTAAGGGGTCCTATAATTCACCCCTCCACTTT. It translates to CSASKGSYNSPLHF.

The rearrangement joins TRBV30 to TRBJ2-5; 13 bases match TRBD2. The germline V gene has CDR1 GTSNPN and CDR2 SVGIG (reference sequence). V was pared by 5 bases and J by 2 bases, with 5 bases of the junction left unmatched. The length of the CDR3 is 15 residues. CDR3 region: CAWGTSGKGQETQYF. The CDR3 coding sequence is TGTGCCTGGGGGACTAGCGGGAAGGGGCAAGAGACCCAGTACTTC.

The chain is built from TRBV28 and TRBJ2-7, with D unclear. The CDR3 loop spans 12 amino acids. The germline CDR1 and CDR2 sequences are MDHEN and SYDVKM. V lost 5 bases, J lost 4 bases, and 9 bases lay in between. DNA of the CDR3: TGTGCCAGCAGTGGAATCGCATACGAGCAGTACTTC. Protein: CASSGIAYEQYF.

This clone was counted once. In nucleotides, the CDR3 is TGTGCCAGTAGTATAGATGTACCGGGACCATCTGGAAACACCATATATTTT. It translates to CASSIDVPGPSGNTIYF. The gene calls are TRBV19 and TRBJ1-3; D possibly corresponds to TRBD1 (5 bases). Germline CDR1 LNHDA, CDR2 SQIVND (reference sequence). V lost 0 bases and J lost 1, with 13 bases in between. This CDR3 is built from 17 residues.

The chain joins TRBV7-2 to TRBJ2-3; the D gene is possibly TRBD2 (5 bases). The CDR3 spans 16 residues. V gave up 2 bases and J gave up 3 bases, with 15 bases separating them. From germline, CDR1 is SGHTA and CDR2 FQGNSA. The CDR3 protein is CASSLQIAPGTDTQYF. Written as DNA, the CDR3 is TGTGCCAGCAGCTTACAGATAGCCCCGGGGACAGATACGCAGTATTTT.

The chain has TRBV5-1 and TRBJ2-1; the D gene is possibly TRBD2 (6 bases). Trimming left V 0 bases short and J 8 bases short, with 15 bases between. The germline CDR1 and CDR2 sequences are SGHRS and YFSETQ. CDR3 length: 15 residues. CDR3 sequence reads: CASSLGSGVVYEQFF. DNA for the CDR3: TGCGCCAGCAGCTTGGGATCGGGGGTCGTCTATGAGCAGTTCTTC.

The chain has TRBV29-1 and TRBJ1-2; no clear D. The CDR3 totals 11 residues. CDR1 is SQVTM and CDR2 is ANQGSEA in the germline V gene. Trimming shortened V by 4 bases and J by 8 bases, and 11 bases separated the two germline ends. CDR3 coding DNA: TGCAGCGTTGTTCTGGGCACCGGCTACACCTTC. Its protein is CSVVLGTGYTF. The full variable domain, its missing parts supplied by reference TRBV29-1 and TRBJ1-2, is SAVISQKPSRDICQRGTSLTIQCQVDSQVTMMFWYRQQPGQSLTLIATANQGSEATYESGFVIDKFPISRPNLTFSTLTVSNMSPEDSSIYLCSVVLGTGYTFGSGTRLTVV.

The rearrangement joins TRBV9 to TRBJ2-2; D is ambiguous. In germline, CDR1 is SGDLS, CDR2 YYNGEE. There are 15 residues in the CDR3. V was shortened by 0 bases and J by 1 base, with 7 bases between the two germline ends. The CDR3 nucleotides are TGTGCCAGCAGCGTAGGGGTCGTGAACACCGGGGAGCTGTTTTTT. This gives the protein CASSVGVVNTGELFF.

The V gene is TRBV6-5, the J gene TRBJ2-6, with D unresolved. Germline V CDR1 and CDR2: MNHEY, SVGAGI. The CDR3 has 16 residues. V was cut by 4 bases and J by 0 bases, with 10 bases left in between. The CDR3 nucleotides read TGTGCCAGCAGTTCTCCAGGCTTCTCTGGGGCCAACGTCCTGACTTTC. It yields the protein CASSSPGFSGANVLTF.

This chain links TRBV5-1 with TRBJ2-3; 8 bases fit TRBD2. Germline CDR1 and CDR2: SGHRS and YFSETQ. The CDR3 is 16 amino acids. With 3 bases clipped from V and 1 base from J, the junction kept 7 bases outside the gene matches. CDR3 in amino acids: CASSYASGLGTDTQYF. The CDR3 coding sequence is TGCGCCAGCAGCTACGCTAGCGGGTTGGGCACAGATACGCAGTATTTT.